This TCR beta chain comes out of a study of T cell responses to AZD1222 COVID-19 vaccine. Comment on this clone: Antigen specificity is unknown.

Produced via immunoSEQ multiplex PCR; TCRdb's table is partial and in-frame only. The sample holds approximately 140,000 clones, more than 85% seen once. Findings and limits, study-wide: Clonal diversity was possibly underestimated, and the donors were mostly white British, with more females. Seropositive status at baseline applied to only six AZD1222 recipients.

This CDR3 comprises 18 residues. Germline trimming cut 2 bases from V and 5 bases from J; bases unmatched to any gene: 16. Germline values: CDR1 SGHVS, CDR2 FNYEAQ. Here the sequenced sample was peripheral blood, taken on day 0 of MenACWY control vaccination. The V and J genes are TRBV7-6 and TRBJ2-7, with 9 bases matching TRBD1. This TCR was recovered from an adult in good health. As DNA, the CDR3 is TGTGCCAGCAGCTTAAGCTCTCCCCAGACAGGGGGTCTGAACGAGCAGTACTTC. It yields the protein CASSLSSPQTGGLNEQYF. Together with reference TRBV7-6 and TRBJ2-7, the CDR3 gives the full variable domain: GAGVSQSPRYKVTKRGQDVALRCDPISGHVSLYWYRQALGQGPEFLTYFNYEAQQDKSGLPNDRFSAERPEGSISTLTIQRTEQRDSAMYRCASSLSSPQTGGLNEQYFGPGTRLTVT.